This T cell receptor (beta chain) is from a study of blood T cell repertoires in COVID-19. This CDR3 region has 17 residues. CDR1 and CDR2 (germline): MGHRA, YSYEKL. J lost 8 bases, V lost 5 bases, and 13 bases had no gene match. Per the original data handling: By means of reference gene primer amplification, nucleated cell counts were estimated. Profiled with immunoSEQ multiplex PCR; TCRdb holds only in-frame clones, not every one. V, J and clone size are those of that table, while D and trimming were read from the DNA. The sample has over 200,000 clones; around 90% are singletons. This TCR came from a human donor in a cohort sampled during active COVID-19. Sequenced input: peripheral blood. J is TRBJ1-6 and V is TRBV4-1, with 9 bases identical to TRBD1. The CDR3 is CASSDTGGLEMDSPLHF. The CDR3 bases are TGCGCCAGCAGCGATACAGGGGGCCTAGAGATGGATTCACCCCTCCACTTT.